Described below is a single T cell receptor beta chain sequence and its context. Produced via immunoSEQ multiplex PCR; TCRdb's table is partial and in-frame only. The table lists tens of thousands of clones, 90% to 95% of them singletons, with about 0.56% in the top ten. The CDR3 totals 16 residues. V lost 3 bases to trimming and J lost 6 bases, with 20 bases between them. Germline V gene lookup returns CDR1 ENHRY and CDR2 SYGVKD. The data derive from a study of T cell changes during pregnancy in multiple sclerosis. The specimen comprised CD4+ T cells from peripheral blood mononuclear cells, sampled in the second trimester of pregnancy. The origin of this receptor is a female donor with multiple sclerosis, enrolled in a pregnancy study. V is TRBV10-3 and J is TRBJ1-1; a weak D match, TRBD1 (6 bases). The CDR3, as DNA: TGTGCCATCAGTGACCCCACCGCAACAGGGTGGCCTGAAGCTTTCTTT. Its protein product is CAISDPTATGWPEAFF.